The present T cell receptor (beta chain) was sequenced within a study of blood T cell repertoires in COVID-19. The overall study: Whether acute or convalescent, the COVID-19 samples came from the United States, Italy and Spain. Sources were T cells, B-cell-depleted T cells, or PBMCs; the material itself was cDNA or gDNA.

In the source study's methods: By means of reference gene primer amplification, nucleated cell counts were estimated. Repertoires were generated with immunoSEQ multiplex PCR, while TCRdb's copy carries only in-frame clones and drops some. D and trimming were read from the DNA, whereas the V and J calls and clone size are those reported in that table. The table lists tens of thousands of clones, about 76% of them singletons. The germline gives CDR1 PRHDT, CDR2 FYEKMQ (reference sequence). With 4 bases removed from V and 6 bases from J, the gap between germline ends came to 10 bases. CDR3 length: 13 residues.

The sequence came from a man older than 75 with acute or convalescent COVID-19. The chain is built from TRBV13 and TRBJ1-5; TRBD1 is a possible D gene (5 bases). Sequencing was done on a sample of peripheral blood. This CDR3 reads CASSSRGLQPQHF. In DNA, the CDR3 is TGTGCCAGCAGCTCAAGGGGCCTTCAGCCCCAGCATTTT.